This paragraph covers one TCR beta chain sequence. No cognate antigen has been identified for it. No clone much larger than this one lies a single base away; base qualities are absent. The data originate from a study of blood T cell repertoires in COVID-19 (dated by TCRdb to 2018 to 2021). About the study as a whole: The collaborator samples originated in the United States, Italy and Spain and spanned the acute and convalescent phases of COVID-19. The prospective study material was composed of cDNA or gDNA derived from T cells, B-cell-depleted T cells, or PBMCs. A freely available public database, intended as a resource for researchers studying the immune response to SARS-CoV-2, is where the repertoires were released. The samples were drawn from two sources: the first 160 participants of the ongoing ImmuneRACE study, and 1,200 or so subjects contributed by 6 global collaborators. Where available, HLA class I and class II types were taken from metadata supplied by the sample provider and were not determined by assay-based typing. The sample metadata nearly always contained a de-identified subject ID, COVID-19 status, age in years and sex. The dataset comprised deeply sampled blood TCRbeta repertoires from subjects exposed to, actively infected with, or recovered from COVID-19.

TCRbeta CDR3 regions were amplified from genomic DNA using the immunoSEQ Assay, a bias-controlled multiplex PCR. Concerning the study's data processing: The number of nucleated cells in each sample was estimated by amplification of reference gene primers within the assay. To quantify the absolute abundance of each unique TCRbeta CDR3 rearrangement, sequence reads were collapsed and filtered. For each sample, productive Simpson clonality was calculated as the square root of Simpson's diversity index over productive rearrangements. TCRdb retrieved this table from immuneACCESS and kept in-frame rearrangements only. Not all clones are present; in checked studies, unresolved V genes account for under half, and no reason is known for the remainder. Clone size and V and J calls were adopted from that table, with D and trimming inferred from the DNA. The sample contains roughly 100,000 clones, around 90% of them found a single time. Together, the top ten hold around 3.4% of the sample.

Each collaborating institution followed its own protocols to collect whole blood in K2EDTA tubes. For TCRbeta analysis, collaborators shipped samples as frozen whole blood, isolated PBMCs, or DNA extracted from either of those sample types. Overall study results and their limits: How much clinical and demographic metadata was included differed by source and by participant, and the metadata was provided uncurated.

The sequenced sample was peripheral blood. This receptor was obtained from a woman between 65 and 79 years old with acute or convalescent COVID-19.

In nucleotide form, the sequence is TGTGCCAGCAGGAGAACGGGCAATCAGCCCCAGCATTTT. Its coded protein is CASRRTGNQPQHF. The sequence joins TRBV6-5 to TRBJ1-5; a confident D gene designation cannot be given. From the germline V gene, CDR1 is MNHEY and CDR2 is SVGAGI. V drops 6 bases and J drops 2 bases, leaving 8 bases in between. Reading from cysteine to phenylalanine, the CDR3 counts 13 amino acids. Only CDR3 DNA is held: 39 bases, read in frame from base 1.